This T cell receptor beta chain emerged from a study of T cells in Graves' hyperthyroidism and ophthalmopathy. Turning to the study itself: Peripheral blood samples were taken at initial diagnosis, prior to any treatment.

Amplified TCR beta CDR3 regions came from RNA transcripts. The primer set for the first-round RT-PCR of the TCR CDR3 was HTBI. Each CDR3 protein gets one entry after TCRdb re-called the multiplex PCR reads with MiXCR. The sample shows 650,000 to 700,000 distinct CDR3 sequences, around a sixth of them seen only once. General observations from the study: Researchers found most expanded thyroid clonotypes above 0.001 in blood as well.

This clonotype was found a few times. Its antigen remains unidentified. Patients showing uncontrolled infection, other autoimmune disease, pregnancy or lactation were ineligible. The PBMCs had their origin in roughly 10 ml of fresh peripheral blood. Sequenced input: blood. This TCR was sampled from a man in his fifties or sixties with Graves' hyperthyroidism.

The CDR3 here is CASSILDSYSNQPQHF. Written as DNA, the CDR3 is TGTGCCAGTAGTATCCTCGACAGTTATAGCAATCAGCCCCAGCATTTT. This rearrangement joins TRBV19 to TRBJ1-5, with a tentative D call TRBD1 (5 bases). V was clipped by 3 bases and J by 0 bases, with 12 bases between them. The CDR3 contains 16 residues. Germline loops: CDR1 LNHDA, CDR2 SQIVND (reference sequence).